These 13 T cell receptor beta chains came from one sample sequenced in a study of CD8+CD57+ T cells in acquired aplastic anemia. The use of genomic DNA as template underpinned the TCR beta VDJ and CDR3 profiling. TCRdb re-called the reads with MiXCR, one entry per CDR3 protein. The data contain over 150,000 distinct CDR3 sequences, approximately 43% of them seen just once; the ten biggest clones take up approximately 1%. The specimen was sorted CD4+, CD8+, or CD8+CD57+ T cells (not recorded which) from PBMCs. The receptors originated from a human donor in good health.

The chain is built from TRBV24-1 and TRBJ2-7, with 9 bases identical to TRBD1. The J segment lost 3 bases and the V segment lost 3 bases, leaving 2 bases of the junction unmatched. The CDR3 has 14 residues. CDR1 and CDR2 (germline): KGHDR, SFDVKD. DNA for the CDR3: TGTGCCACCAGTGATCCGGGACAGGGCTACGAGCAGTACTTC. It codes for CATSDPGQGYEQYF.

In this sample, this clonotype turned up once. The chain employs TRBV10-3 and TRBJ2-3; TRBD1 agrees at 7 bases. The CDR3 is made up of 12 amino acids. The germline V gene encodes CDR1 ENHRY and CDR2 SYGVKD. With V trimmed by 4 bases and J by 12 bases, 7 bases remained unmatched. The CDR3 DNA is TGTGCCATCAGTGTACCACAGGGGAGTCAGTATTTT. Its protein is CAISVPQGSQYF.

This clonotype appeared a few times. V is TRBV3-1 and J is TRBJ2-1; TRBD2 matches at 10 bases. Germline assignment: CDR1 LGHDT and CDR2 YNNKEL (reference sequence). Trimming cost V 1 base and J 10 bases; bases outside gene matches: 4. CDR3 length equals 14 residues. The CDR3 DNA is TGTGCCAGCAGCCAAGGAAGCGGGGGGGCGGAGCAGTTCTTC. It translates to CASSQGSGGAEQFF.

The sample holds many counts of this clonotype. This chain connects TRBV28 to TRBJ1-1; D is undetermined. The V end was cut by 8 bases, the J end by 0 bases, with 4 bases between. The CDR3 length is 11 residues. CDR1 and CDR2 (germline): MDHEN, SYDVKM. As DNA, the CDR3 is TGTGCCAGCCGACTGAACACTGAAGCTTTCTTT. Translated, it gives CASRLNTEAFF.

The chain combines TRBV29-1 with TRBJ2-1; tentatively, D is TRBD2 (6 bases). V lost 4 bases and J lost 2, with 18 bases in between. Germline CDR1 is SQVTM and CDR2 is ANQGSEA. The CDR3 consists of 16 residues. The CDR3 sequence is CSVASATSRTYNEQFF. The CDR3 DNA follows: TGCAGCGTTGCGTCGGCCACTAGCCGAACCTACAATGAGCAGTTCTTC.

This clonotype was counted at least ten times. This chain connects TRBV20-1 to TRBJ2-5; D tentatively reads TRBD1 or TRBD2 (6 bases each). This CDR3 is 14 amino acids long. Germline lookup yields CDR1 DFQATT and CDR2 SNEGSKA (reference sequence). Between the trimmed V and J ends, which lost 6 bases and 5 bases, there was a span of 19 bases. The CDR3, as DNA: TGCAGTGCGTTTTGGGGGGCGAGCCCCGAGACCCAGTACTTC. It codes for CSAFWGASPETQYF.

In its sample, this clonotype was seen many times. This chain connects TRBV19 to TRBJ1-2; D ambiguous. The V end lost 5 bases, the J end lost 4 bases, and 11 bases lay between the germline ends. The CDR3 runs 13 residues. CDR1 and CDR2 (germline): LNHDA, SQIVND (reference sequence). In DNA form, the CDR3 reads TGTGCCAGTAGTTCGGGGTACGGCTATGGCTACACCTTC. The encoded protein is CASSSGYGYGYTF.

This clonotype has at least ten counts. This chain connects TRBV19 to TRBJ2-3, with D perhaps matching TRBD1 (5 bases). Germline V gene sequence: CDR1 LNHDA, CDR2 SQIVND (reference sequence). V was trimmed by 3 bases and J by 4 bases, leaving 11 bases between them. This CDR3 has 14 amino acids. The CDR3: CASSINRWADTQYF. CDR3 in DNA: TGTGCCAGTAGTATTAACAGGTGGGCAGATACGCAGTATTTT.

Ten or more counts support this clonotype. CDR3 loop: CASSPGTGTYEQYF. The CDR3 DNA reads TGTGCCAGCTCACCTGGGACAGGAACCTACGAGCAGTACTTC. V and J are TRBV18 and TRBJ2-7; TRBD1 aligns across 8 bases. This CDR3 has 14 amino acids. Germline V gene lookup returns CDR1 KGHSH and CDR2 LQKENI. V trimming: 3 bases; J trimming: 2 bases; junction bases outside the gene matches: 3.

At least ten counts were recorded for this clonotype. The V and J genes are TRBV11-2 and TRBJ2-1, with D unresolved. Trimming left V 5 bases short and J 4 bases short, with 12 bases between. There are 14 residues in the CDR3. From germline, CDR1 is SGHAT and CDR2 FQNNGV. CDR3 sequence (DNA): TGTGCCAGCAGCCCGGAAATTTTATACAATGAGCAGTTCTTC. Translated, it gives CASSPEILYNEQFF.

This clonotype has ten or more counts. This sequence joins TRBV10-1 and TRBJ2-2; D may correspond to TRBD1 or TRBD2 (5 bases each). V was clipped by 4 bases and J by 0 bases, with 12 bases between them. CDR3 length: 16 amino acids. The germline CDR1 and CDR2 sequences are WNHNN and SYGVQD (reference sequence). CDR3: CASSGGVDANTGELFF. The DNA for the CDR3 is TGCGCCAGCAGTGGAGGGGTAGATGCGAACACCGGGGAGCTGTTTTTT.

This clonotype was detected ten times or more. V and J are TRBV4-3 and TRBJ2-6, with D uncertain. This CDR3 spans 15 amino acids. The germline V gene has CDR1 LGHNA and CDR2 YSLEER. Trimming took off 1 base at V and 2 bases at J, with 6 bases between the two ends. CDR3 sequence (DNA): TGCGCCAGCAGCCAAGCGGTGACTGGGGCCAACGTCCTGACTTTC. Amino acid sequence: CASSQAVTGANVLTF.

This clonotype was found once. The rearrangement links TRBV20-1 to TRBJ2-5; 9 bases match TRBD2. CDR1 DFQATT and CDR2 SNEGSKA come from the germline V gene (reference sequence). The CDR3 has 15 residues. V gave up 4 bases and J gave up 5 bases; unmatched junction bases: 11. The CDR3 nucleotides are TGCAGTGCTAAATCGGCTAGCGGGATGTCGGAGACCCAGTACTTC. Encoded protein: CSAKSASGMSETQYF.